The 29 T cell receptor beta chains listed next were all sequenced from one sample in a study of blood T cell repertoires in COVID-19. Only in-frame clones appear in the TCRdb table, and some are missing; sequencing was by immunoSEQ multiplex PCR. The profile covers about 59,000 clones, with 73% appearing a single time and approximately 15% taken by the ten largest. Sequenced: peripheral blood. Every receptor here comes from a woman aged 70-85 years with acute or convalescent COVID-19.

This sequence joins TRBV19 and TRBJ1-2; tentatively, D is TRBD1 (5 bases). The CDR3 runs to 13 residues. The germline V and J ends were trimmed by 2 bases and 5 bases, with 9 bases remaining between them. Germline V gene sequence: CDR1 LNHDA, CDR2 SQIVND (reference sequence). The CDR3 nucleotides read TGTGCCAGTAGTATACCGGGGGAATATGGCTACACCTTC. It is translated as CASSIPGEYGYTF.

The sample holds a few counts of this clone. The chain uses TRBV7-9 and TRBJ2-5; 16 bases map to TRBD2. This CDR3 comprises 18 residues. The germline V gene has CDR1 SEHNR and CDR2 FQNEAQ (reference sequence). V was pared by 5 bases and J by 5 bases, with 11 bases of the junction left unmatched. The DNA of the CDR3 is TGTGCCAGCAGCAAGACGAACCTGGGACTAGCGGGGGGGGAGACCCAGTACTTC. Translation gives CASSKTNLGLAGGETQYF. Based on the CDR3 plus reference TRBV7-9 and TRBJ2-5, the full variable domain is DTGVSQNPRHKITKRGQNVTFRCDPISEHNRLYWYRQTLGQGPEFLTYFQNEAQLEKSRLLSDRFSAERPKGSFSTLEIQRTEQGDSAMYLCASSKTNLGLAGGETQYFGPGTRLLVL.

The chain uses TRBV7-2 and TRBJ2-1; 10 bases line up with TRBD2. J was trimmed by 5 bases and V by 5 bases; bases with no gene match: 6. The CDR3 sequence is 15 residues long. Germline V gene lookup returns CDR1 SGHTA and CDR2 FQGNSA. CDR3 protein: CASSGRTSGDNEQFF. In DNA, the CDR3 is TGTGCCAGCAGCGGTCGGACTAGCGGTGACAATGAGCAGTTCTTC.

The CDR3 reads CASSLVGQGSRGYTF. The CDR3 DNA follows: TGTGCCAGCAGCTTAGTGGGACAGGGAAGTCGTGGCTACACCTTC. The V call is TRBV11-2, the J call TRBJ1-2; 9 positions match TRBD1. J gave up 7 bases and V 1 base, and 7 bases lay outside the gene matches. The germline V gene encodes CDR1 SGHAT and CDR2 FQNNGV. The CDR3 loop spans 15 amino acids.

The CDR3 protein is CASRPGGAVETQYF. The CDR3 DNA reads TGCGCCAGCAGGCCCGGTGGGGCCGTAGAGACCCAGTACTTC. V and J are TRBV5-1 and TRBJ2-5; weak D call: TRBD1 (5 bases). V was cut by 5 bases and J by 4 bases, with 15 bases left in between. In germline, CDR1 is SGHRS, CDR2 YFSETQ. This CDR3 is built from 14 residues.

This clone was observed a single time. The chain uses TRBV5-6 and TRBJ1-2; TRBD1 matches 7 bases. Germline CDR1 reads SGHDT; CDR2 reads YYEEEE. V gave up 4 bases and J gave up 5 bases; unmatched junction bases: 5. The CDR3 is made up of 13 amino acids. The CDR3 DNA follows: TGTGCCAGCAGCCCGGGACAGCTGTATGGCTACACCTTC. This encodes CASSPGQLYGYTF.

The chain has TRBV7-2 and TRBJ2-3, with 10 bases matching TRBD2. The CDR3 is 18 residues long. Trimming removed 2 bases from V and 1 base from J; junction bases left unmatched: 9. Germline CDR1 is SGHTA and CDR2 is FQGNSA. The CDR3 DNA is TGTGCCAGCAGCTTAAATGGGGCTAGCGGGGGTCGCACAGATACGCAGTATTTT. Its translation: CASSLNGASGGRTDTQYF.

V and J are TRBV11-3 and TRBJ1-1, with D uncertain. The CDR3 has 15 amino acids. Trimming left V 1 base short and J 7 bases short, with 16 bases between. Germline assignment: CDR1 SGHNT and CDR2 YENEEA. In DNA form, the CDR3 reads TGTGCCAGCAGCTTAGGAGGGCTTGGGTCGAATGAAGCTTTCTTT. Translated: CASSLGGLGSNEAFF.

The CDR3 DNA reads as TGTGCCAGCAGCTTAGGTCGGGAGACCCAGTACTTC. This sequence encodes CASSLGRETQYF. The rearrangement uses TRBV11-2 and TRBJ2-5; D uncertain. This CDR3 region has 12 residues. CDR1 and CDR2 from the germline V gene are SGHAT and FQNNGV. Trimming shortened V by 1 base and J by 5 bases, and 5 bases separated the two germline ends. Complete variable domain (other parts from reference TRBV11-2 and TRBJ2-5): EAGVAQSPRYKIIEKRQSVAFWCNPISGHATLYWYQQILGQGPKLLIQFQNNGVVDDSQLPKDRFSAERLKGVDSTLKIQPAKLEDSAVYLCASSLGRETQYFGPGTRLLVL.

V usage is TRBV4-2 and J usage is TRBJ2-1; D not certain. The germline gives CDR1 LGHNA, CDR2 YNFKEQ. Trimming shortened V by 0 bases and J by 8 bases, and 11 bases separated the two germline ends. CDR3 length equals 14 residues. CDR3 DNA: TGTGCCAGCAGCCAAGATCCCCGTTCTGATGAGCAGTTCTTC. As protein: CASSQDPRSDEQFF.

The table lists this clone with a few counts. The chain employs TRBV5-1 and TRBJ1-2, with 8 positions matching TRBD1. V lost 4 bases and J lost 3; bases outside the gene matches: 5. The CDR3 sequence is 14 residues long. In germline, CDR1 is SGHRS, CDR2 YFSETQ. The DNA of the CDR3 is TGCGCCAGCAGCCCCGGGACAGGCCACTATGGCTACACCTTC. Translating gives CASSPGTGHYGYTF.

This clone was counted a few times. The chain carries TRBV3-1 (or the pseudogene TRBV3-2) and TRBJ1-4; TRBD1 matches 7 bases. V was pared by 1 base and J by 4 bases, with 3 bases of the junction left unmatched. This CDR3 has 15 amino acids. Germline V CDR1 and CDR2: LGHDT, YNNKEL (reference sequence). CDR3 residues: CASSQGHRGNEKLFF. The CDR3 nucleotides read TGTGCCAGCAGCCAAGGCCACAGGGGTAATGAAAAACTGTTTTTT.

This clone was counted only a few times. The chain couples TRBV5-1 to TRBJ1-1; D might be TRBD1 (5 bases). The CDR3 is 16 residues long. V was shortened by 2 bases and J by 1 base, with 15 bases between the two germline ends. CDR1 is SGHRS and CDR2 is YFSETQ in the germline V gene. This chain's CDR3 is CASSFKGREWNTEAFF. The CDR3 coding sequence is TGCGCCAGCAGCTTCAAGGGGCGCGAGTGGAACACTGAAGCTTTCTTT.

The genes are TRBV6-5 and TRBJ2-1, with 7 positions matching TRBD2. Germline CDR1 MNHEY, CDR2 SVGAGI. The J segment lost 2 bases and the V segment lost 6 bases, leaving 4 bases of the junction unmatched. CDR3 length: 14 residues. CDR3 bases: TGTGCCAGCAGGGGACTACCCACCTACAATGAGCAGTTCTTC. Translated, it gives CASRGLPTYNEQFF.

The chain is built from TRBV5-8 and TRBJ1-2, with D uncertain. CDR3 length equals 11 residues. Germline CDR1 SGHTS, CDR2 YDEGEE. V lost 4 bases, J lost 7 bases, and 8 bases lay in between. CDR3 coding DNA: TGTGCCAGCAGCCTGGGCGTTGGCTACACCTTC. This gives the protein CASSLGVGYTF.

The chain combines TRBV6-5 with TRBJ2-5; TRBD1 is a possible D gene (5 bases). Germline V gene sequence: CDR1 MNHEY, CDR2 SVGAGI. Deletions cut 6 bases from V and 5 bases from J, with 16 bases between. This CDR3 is 14 amino acids long. The chain's CDR3 is CASRLLRVIETQYF. CDR3 DNA: TGTGCCAGCAGACTTCTCAGGGTAATCGAGACCCAGTACTTC.

This clone was counted a single time. This rearrangement joins TRBV7-9 to TRBJ2-3; maybe TRBD2 (5 bases). Germline CDR1 reads SEHNR; CDR2 reads FQNEAQ (reference sequence). Trimming removed 1 base from V and 1 base from J, with 9 bases in between. The CDR3 runs to 15 residues. CDR3: CASSLGGPRTDTQYF. The CDR3 nucleotides are TGTGCCAGCAGCTTAGGAGGGCCCCGCACAGATACGCAGTATTTT.

J is TRBJ2-1 and V is TRBV2; D ambiguous. The CDR3 spans 14 residues. Per the germline V gene, CDR1 is SNHLY and CDR2 is FYNNEI. Trimming stripped 4 bases from V and 5 bases from J, with 12 bases between. CDR3 DNA: TGTGCCAGCAGTGGGGCCTTAGGCCACAATGAGCAGTTCTTC. Translated: CASSGALGHNEQFF.

A few counts support this clone. The chain uses TRBV9 and TRBJ1-2; D possibly corresponds to TRBD1 (5 bases). The CDR3 covers 13 residues. Germline values: CDR1 SGDLS, CDR2 YYNGEE. Trimming removed 4 bases from V and 6 bases from J, with 13 bases in between. The CDR3 nucleotides are TGTGCCAGCAGCCCCCTGACGGGGGATGGCTACACCTTC. Its protein is CASSPLTGDGYTF.

J is TRBJ1-2 and V is TRBV10-2; D is undetermined. V was pared by 3 bases and J by 7 bases, with 15 bases between. Germline CDR1 reads WSHSY; CDR2 reads SAAADI. The CDR3 totals 14 residues. CDR3 region: CASSELGEGGGYTF. For the CDR3, the DNA is TGCGCCAGCAGTGAACTTGGGGAGGGCGGTGGCTACACCTTC.

V gene TRBV5-4 combines with J gene TRBJ1-1, with 8 bases identical to TRBD1. Germline V gene lookup returns CDR1 SGHNT and CDR2 YYREEE (reference sequence). The CDR3 is 14 residues long. After removal of 4 bases from V and 4 bases from J, the junction contained 6 bases not matched to a gene. In DNA form, the CDR3 reads TGTGCCAGCAGCCCACAGACAGGGGCCACTGAAGCTTTCTTT. It codes for CASSPQTGATEAFF.

V and J are TRBV7-8 and TRBJ2-1; no clear D gene. Germline V gene sequence: CDR1 SGHVS, CDR2 FQNEAQ. V dropped 0 bases and J dropped 8 bases, with 8 bases sitting between them. The CDR3 is 13 residues long. CDR3 coding DNA: TGTGCCAGCAGCTTAGCGATCCGGGATGAGCAGTTCTTC. Its translation: CASSLAIRDEQFF.

This clone was detected only once. The rearrangement joins TRBV7-3 to TRBJ2-5; 7 nucleotides agree with TRBD2. Germline V gene lookup returns CDR1 SGHTA and CDR2 FQGTGA. The CDR3 contains 14 residues. V was clipped by 6 bases and J by 4 bases; unmatched bases: 8. This CDR3 reads CASSKAGRAETQYF. The CDR3 DNA reads TGTGCCAGCAGTAAAGCGGGGCGGGCAGAGACCCAGTACTTC.

The chain uses TRBV3-1 (or the pseudogene TRBV3-2) and TRBJ1-6; D ambiguous. Trimming took off 1 base at V and 10 bases at J, with 17 bases between the two ends. The CDR3 loop spans 16 amino acids. Germline V CDR1 and CDR2: LGHDT, YNNKEL (reference sequence). The CDR3, as DNA: TGTGCCAGCAGCCAAGGGGCCCTCTTCGGTAGATCACCCCTCCACTTT. This translates into CASSQGALFGRSPLHF.

In DNA, the CDR3 is TGTGCCAGCAGCCAATACGACACCTCCTACGAGCAGTACGTC. Translating gives CASSQYDTSYEQYV. This chain connects TRBV7-9 to TRBJ2-7; D not resolved. This CDR3 is built from 14 residues. Germline V CDR1 and CDR2: SEHNR, FQNEAQ (reference sequence). The V end lost 5 bases, the J end lost 0 bases, and 11 bases lay between the germline ends.

This clone was counted ten times or more. V usage is TRBV5-1 and J usage is TRBJ1-2; TRBD1 matches 7 bases. This CDR3 has 15 residues. The V and J ends lost 4 bases and 5 bases, in that order; junction bases with no gene match: 11. Germline V gene lookup returns CDR1 SGHRS and CDR2 YFSETQ. This chain's CDR3 is CASSPGQATGYGYTF. DNA of the CDR3: TGCGCCAGCAGCCCCGGACAGGCTACGGGATATGGCTACACCTTC.

The genes are TRBV27 and TRBJ2-7; D is uncertain. V gave up 5 bases and J gave up 3 bases, with 17 bases separating them. Germline CDR1 reads MNHEY; CDR2 reads SMNVEV (reference sequence). The CDR3 consists of 15 residues. DNA of the CDR3: TGTGCCAGCAGTCCACAACAAACCTTATTCTACGAGCAGTACTTC. Amino acids: CASSPQQTLFYEQYF.

This chain connects TRBV30 to TRBJ1-2, with 10 bases matching TRBD1. In germline, CDR1 is GTSNPN, CDR2 SVGIG (reference sequence). The CDR3 consists of 14 residues. V shed 3 bases and J 4 bases; nucleotides not matched to a gene: 5. DNA for the CDR3: TGTGCCTGGAGCTCCGACAGGGGGCTCTATGGCTACACCTTC. Amino acid sequence: CAWSSDRGLYGYTF.

The gene calls are TRBV6-1 and TRBJ1-1; TRBD1 matches at 12 bases. Germline CDR1 reads MNHNS; CDR2 reads SASEGT. Trimming removed 4 bases from V and 5 bases from J; junction bases left unmatched: 8. The CDR3 length is 16 residues. CDR3 sequence: CASSGSGTGGGTEAFF. The CDR3, as DNA: TGTGCCAGCAGTGGATCCGGGACAGGGGGCGGAACTGAAGCTTTCTTT.